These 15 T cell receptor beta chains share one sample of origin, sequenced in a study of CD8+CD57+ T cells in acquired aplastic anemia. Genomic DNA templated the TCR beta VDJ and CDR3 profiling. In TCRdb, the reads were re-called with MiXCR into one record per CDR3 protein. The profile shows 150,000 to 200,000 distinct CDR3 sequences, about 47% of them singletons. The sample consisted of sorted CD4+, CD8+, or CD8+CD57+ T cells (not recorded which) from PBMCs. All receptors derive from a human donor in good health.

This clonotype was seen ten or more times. The CDR3 bases are TGCAGTGCTAGAGGCACCGGGACAGGGCCGGACGAGCAGTACTTC. Protein: CSARGTGTGPDEQYF. The chain employs TRBV20-1 and TRBJ2-7, with 9 bases that match TRBD1. Looked up from germline, CDR1 is DFQATT and CDR2 is SNEGSKA (reference sequence). This CDR3 region has 15 residues. Trimming cost V 1 base and J 5 bases; bases outside gene matches: 9.

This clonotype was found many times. The CDR3 coding sequence is TGTGCCAGCGCGCAGGGGAGCATAGGAGAGACCCAGTACTTC. As protein: CASAQGSIGETQYF. The genes are TRBV9 and TRBJ2-5; TRBD1 might be the D (6 bases). V lost 7 bases, J lost 4 bases, and 17 bases lay in between. There are 14 residues in the CDR3. Germline CDR1 SGDLS, CDR2 YYNGEE.

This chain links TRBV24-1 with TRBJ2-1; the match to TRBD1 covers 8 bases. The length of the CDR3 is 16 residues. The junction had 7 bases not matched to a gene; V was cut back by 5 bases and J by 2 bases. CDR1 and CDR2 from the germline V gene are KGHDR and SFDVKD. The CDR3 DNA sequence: TGTGCCACCAGTGCGCCGGGACAGGAGACCTACAATGAGCAGTTCTTC. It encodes CATSAPGQETYNEQFF.

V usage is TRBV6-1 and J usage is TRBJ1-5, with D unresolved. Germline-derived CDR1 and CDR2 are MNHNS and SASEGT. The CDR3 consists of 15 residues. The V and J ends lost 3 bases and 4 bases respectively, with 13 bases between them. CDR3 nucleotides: TGTGCCAGCAGTGAGGCCCCCTTGAGTAATCAGCCCCAGCATTTT. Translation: CASSEAPLSNQPQHF.

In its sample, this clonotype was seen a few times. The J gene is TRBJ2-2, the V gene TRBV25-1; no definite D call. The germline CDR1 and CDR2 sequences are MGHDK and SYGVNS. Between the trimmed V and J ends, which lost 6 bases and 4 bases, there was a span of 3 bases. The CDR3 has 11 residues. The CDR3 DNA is TGTGCCAGCAGGGGCACCGGGGAGCTGTTTTTT. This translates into CASRGTGELFF.

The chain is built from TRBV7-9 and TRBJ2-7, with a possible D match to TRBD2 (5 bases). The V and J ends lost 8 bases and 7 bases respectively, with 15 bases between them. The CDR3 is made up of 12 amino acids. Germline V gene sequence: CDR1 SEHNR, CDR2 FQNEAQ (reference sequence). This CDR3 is CASGPGMGEQYF. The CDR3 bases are TGTGCCAGCGGGCCGGGGATGGGGGAGCAGTACTTC.

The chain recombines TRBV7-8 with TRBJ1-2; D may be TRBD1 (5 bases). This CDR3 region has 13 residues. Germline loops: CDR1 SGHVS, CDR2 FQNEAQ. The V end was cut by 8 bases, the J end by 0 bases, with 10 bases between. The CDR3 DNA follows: TGTGCCAGCTCCCAGGGAGCTAACTATGGCTACACCTTC. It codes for CASSQGANYGYTF.

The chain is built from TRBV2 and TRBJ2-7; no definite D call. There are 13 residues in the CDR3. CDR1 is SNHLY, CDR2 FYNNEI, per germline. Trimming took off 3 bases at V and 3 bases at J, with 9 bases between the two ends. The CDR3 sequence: CASSEMTVYEQYF. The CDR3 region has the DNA TGTGCCAGCAGTGAGATGACGGTCTACGAGCAGTACTTC.

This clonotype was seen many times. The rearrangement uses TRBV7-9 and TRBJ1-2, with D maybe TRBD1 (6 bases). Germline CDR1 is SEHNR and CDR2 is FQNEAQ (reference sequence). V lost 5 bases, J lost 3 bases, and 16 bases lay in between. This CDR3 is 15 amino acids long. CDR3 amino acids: CASSVPGTRDYGYTF. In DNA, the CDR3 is TGTGCCAGCAGCGTGCCAGGGACACGGGACTATGGCTACACCTTC.

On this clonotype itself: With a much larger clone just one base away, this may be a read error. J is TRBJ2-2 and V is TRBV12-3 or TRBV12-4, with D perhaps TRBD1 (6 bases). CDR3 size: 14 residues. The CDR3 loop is CAGSTGLYAGELFF. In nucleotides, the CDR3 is TGTGCCGGCAGTACAGGGTTATATGCCGGGGAGCTGTTTTTT.

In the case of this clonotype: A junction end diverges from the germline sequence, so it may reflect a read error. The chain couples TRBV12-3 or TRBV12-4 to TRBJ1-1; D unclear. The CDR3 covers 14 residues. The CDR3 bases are TGTGCCAGCAGTTTGCGGGGTATGAACACTGACGCTTTCTTT. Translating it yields CASSLRGMNTDAFF.

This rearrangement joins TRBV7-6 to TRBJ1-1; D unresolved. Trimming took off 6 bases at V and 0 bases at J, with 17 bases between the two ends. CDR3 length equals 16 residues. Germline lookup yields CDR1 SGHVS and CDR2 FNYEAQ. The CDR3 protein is CASRSSASGMNTEAFF. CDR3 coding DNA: TGTGCCAGCAGATCCAGCGCGTCAGGTATGAACACTGAAGCTTTCTTT.

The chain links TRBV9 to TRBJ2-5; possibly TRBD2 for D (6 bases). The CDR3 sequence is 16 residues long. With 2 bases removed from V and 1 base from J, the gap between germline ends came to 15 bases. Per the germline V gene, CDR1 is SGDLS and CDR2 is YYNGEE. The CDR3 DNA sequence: TGTGCCAGCAGCGTCCAAGCGGGTCGGACCCAAGAGACCCAGTACTTC. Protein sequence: CASSVQAGRTQETQYF.

Here the CDR3 reads CASSELIPGRNTEAFF. As DNA, the CDR3 is TGCGCCAGCAGTGAGTTGATCCCGGGAAGGAACACTGAAGCTTTCTTT. J is TRBJ1-1 and V is TRBV10-1; D not resolved. V gave up 1 base and J gave up 1 base, with 13 bases separating them. Germline V gene lookup returns CDR1 WNHNN and CDR2 SYGVQD (reference sequence). The CDR3 sequence is 16 residues long.

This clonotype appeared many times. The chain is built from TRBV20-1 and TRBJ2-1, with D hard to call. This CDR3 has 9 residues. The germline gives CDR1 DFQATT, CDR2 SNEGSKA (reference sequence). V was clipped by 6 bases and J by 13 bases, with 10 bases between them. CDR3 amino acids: CSAETDQFF. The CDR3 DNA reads TGCAGTGCCGAAACGGACCAGTTCTTC.